This TCR beta chain was documented in a study of a mutant IDH1 vaccine in newly diagnosed glioma (dated by TCRdb to the early 2020s). Study-level background: Patients received eight vaccinations in weeks 1, 3, 5, 7, 11, 15, 19 and 23, corresponding to visits V03 through V10. Vaccination was initiated 4-6 weeks after radiotherapy alone, or concurrently with temozolomide cycles in the chemotherapy-containing groups. Of the 25 to 35 patients who were treated, around 62% were male and approximately 38% were female, and the mean age was around 41 years. Prior to enrollment, standard therapy consisting of radiotherapy alone, temozolomide alone, or radiochemotherapy with temozolomide had been administered to patients, with the combination being received by most patients. Peripheral blood was drawn at six visits: V03 (baseline), V05, V07, V10, V12 and V13. Longitudinal TCRB deep sequencing was done for 25 treated patients, wherever samples were available for exploratory analyses.

The library was prepared using the immunoSEQ multiplex PCR assay. Rearranged TCR beta chain sequences were amplified using the hsTCRB Kit according to the manufacturer's protocol. TCRB libraries were sequenced on an Illumina MiSeq. The original methods were these. The kit vendor's proprietary platform handled demultiplexing, trimming and gene mapping. TCRdb limited this immuneACCESS table to in-frame rearrangements with V and J called. A share of clones is missing; checked studies link under half to unresolved V genes, and the rest is unexplained. V and J calls plus clone size are reproduced from that table; the DNA served to infer D and trimming. This sample lists about 31,000 clones; around 78% were detected once. The ten biggest clones cover around 25% of the sample. The CDR3 sequence holds 17 residues, the cysteine and phenylalanine included. Of the read, only the CDR3 DNA is kept; its 51 bases are in frame from base 1. CDR1 is given as MGHRA and CDR2 as YSYEKL, both from the germline V gene. V is clipped by 0 bases and J by 0 bases, and the sequence between their germline boundaries is 12 bases long.

A note on this clone: The target of this receptor is not known. Base qualities are not recorded, but no much larger clone differs from it by a single base.

The intended sense of this specimen's time point label: week 11, during vaccination. Each vaccine dose, consisting of 300 ug of a 20-mer mutant IDH1 peptide in Montanide, was administered subcutaneously with topical imiquimod. Newly diagnosed WHO grade 3 or 4 IDH1-mutant astrocytomas showing loss of nuclear ATRX were present in the donors. The samples were drawn from NOA16, a multicentre, single-arm, open-label phase I trial in Germany that tested a mutant IDH1 peptide vaccine in humans for the first time. Genomic DNA for TCRB sequencing was extracted from EDTA blood using the DNeasy Blood and Tissue Kit. Here is what the overall study found, with its caveats: Across multiple MHC alleles, vaccine-induced immune responses were seen in approximately 93% of patients. Availability determined which PBMC samples were chosen for TCRB deep sequencing. The authors noted that analyses of patient blood samples could not be reproduced because of sample limitations. No apparent relationship was observed between pseudoprogression and alterations in the top peripheral T cell clonotypes detected by TCRB sequencing.

The sequence came from a man aged 25 to 45 with glioma. The chain is encoded by TRBV4-1 joined to TRBJ1-3; the D gene is perhaps TRBD1, from 5 matching bases. This sample comprised PBMCs, obtained from a glioma patient whose treatment included an IDH1 peptide vaccine. The DNA sequence reads TGCGCCAGCAGCCAAGACCCCAGGGCTTCCTCTGGAAACACCATATATTTT. Its product reads: CASSQDPRASSGNTIYF.